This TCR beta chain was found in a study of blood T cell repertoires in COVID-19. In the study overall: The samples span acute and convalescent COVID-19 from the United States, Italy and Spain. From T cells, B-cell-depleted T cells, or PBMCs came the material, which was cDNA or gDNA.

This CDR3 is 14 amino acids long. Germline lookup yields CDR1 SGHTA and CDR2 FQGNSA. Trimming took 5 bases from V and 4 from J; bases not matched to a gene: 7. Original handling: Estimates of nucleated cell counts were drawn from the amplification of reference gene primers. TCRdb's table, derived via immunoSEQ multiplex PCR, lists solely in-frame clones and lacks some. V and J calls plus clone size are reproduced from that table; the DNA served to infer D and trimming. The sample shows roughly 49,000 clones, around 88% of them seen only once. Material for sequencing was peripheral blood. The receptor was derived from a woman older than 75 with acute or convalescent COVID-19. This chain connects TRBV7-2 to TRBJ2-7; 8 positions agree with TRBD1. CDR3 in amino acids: CASSDRTGRYEQYF. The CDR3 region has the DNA TGTGCCAGCAGCGATCGGACAGGGAGGTACGAGCAGTACTTC.